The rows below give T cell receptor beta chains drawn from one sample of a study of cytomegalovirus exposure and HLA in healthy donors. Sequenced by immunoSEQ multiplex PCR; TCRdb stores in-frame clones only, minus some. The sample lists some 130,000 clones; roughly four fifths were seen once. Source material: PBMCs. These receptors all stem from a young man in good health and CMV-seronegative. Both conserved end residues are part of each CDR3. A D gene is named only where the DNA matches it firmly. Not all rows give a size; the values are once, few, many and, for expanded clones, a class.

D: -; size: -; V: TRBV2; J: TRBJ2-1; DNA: TGTGCCAGTCTCAGGGTTTCCAATGAGCAGTTCTTC; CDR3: CASLRVSNEQFF
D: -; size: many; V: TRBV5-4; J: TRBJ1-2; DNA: TGTGCCAGCAGCTTGGAGAACAGAGAATTAACCTATGGCTACACCTTC; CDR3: CASSLENRELTYGYTF
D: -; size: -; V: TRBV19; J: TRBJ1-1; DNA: TGTGCCAGTAGTATAATTGGGGGCAGGACTGAAGCTTTCTTT; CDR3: CASSIIGGRTEAFF
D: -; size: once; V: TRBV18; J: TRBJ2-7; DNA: TGTGCCAGCTCATCCTATTTCGAGGGCGAGCAGTACTTC; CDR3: CASSSYFEGEQYF
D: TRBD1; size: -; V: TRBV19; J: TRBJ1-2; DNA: TGTGCCAGTAGTATCCGTACAGGGGATTCTTATAATGGCTACACCTTC; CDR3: CASSIRTGDSYNGYTF
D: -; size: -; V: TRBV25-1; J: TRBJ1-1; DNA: TGTGCCAGCAGTGCCTTAACATACGATAATGAAGCTTTCTTT; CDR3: CASSALTYDNEAFF
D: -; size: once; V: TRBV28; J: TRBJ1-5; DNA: TGTGCCAGCAGTTTGAGTCGTCGGTCGGCCCCGAGGGTTGGTCCCCAGCATTTT; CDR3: CASSLSRRSAPRVGPQHF
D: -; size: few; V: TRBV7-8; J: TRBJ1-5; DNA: TGTGCCAGCAGCGAACTTGTGGGCAATCAGCCCCAGCATTTT; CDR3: CASSELVGNQPQHF
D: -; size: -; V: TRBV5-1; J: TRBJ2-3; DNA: TGCGCCAGCAGCTCGTATCGGAGTAATACGCAGTATTTT; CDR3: CASSSYRSNTQYF
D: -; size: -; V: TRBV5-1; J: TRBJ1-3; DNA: TGCGCCAGCAGCCAAGAGTTGAGCTCTGGAAACACCATATATTTT; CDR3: CASSQELSSGNTIYF
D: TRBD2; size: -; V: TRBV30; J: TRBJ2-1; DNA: TGTGCCTGGAGTCCTAGCGGGGGGGGGCAGTTCTTC; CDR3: CAWSPSGGGQFF
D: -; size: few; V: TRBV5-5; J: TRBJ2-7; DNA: TGTGCCAGCAGTCCTACGCGATATTACGAGCAGTACTTC; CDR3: CASSPTRYYEQYF
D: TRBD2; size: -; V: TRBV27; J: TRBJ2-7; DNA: TGTGCCAGCGGGAAGGGGACTAACTACGAGCAGTACTTC; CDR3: CASGKGTNYEQYF
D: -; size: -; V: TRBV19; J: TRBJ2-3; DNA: TGTGCCAGTAGTAGACCCGGGGATACGCAGTATTTT; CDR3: CASSRPGDTQYF
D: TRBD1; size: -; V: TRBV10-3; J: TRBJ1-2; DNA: TGTGCCATCAAAACTACAGGGGAAGGCTACACCTTC; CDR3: CAIKTTGEGYTF
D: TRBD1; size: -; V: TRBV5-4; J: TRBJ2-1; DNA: TGTGCCAGCAGCTCCCGACAGGGGAGTAACTACTACAATGAGCAGTTCTTC; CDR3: CASSSRQGSNYYNEQFF
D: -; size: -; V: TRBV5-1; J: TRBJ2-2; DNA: TGCGCCAGCAGCGAGGGCACTAGCTTGCAAACCGGGGAGCTGTTTTTT; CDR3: CASSEGTSLQTGELFF
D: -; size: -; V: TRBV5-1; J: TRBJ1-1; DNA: TGCGCCAGCAGCTTGGATATCCCCGGGACAATAAACACTGAAGCTTTCTTT; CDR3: CASSLDIPGTINTEAFF
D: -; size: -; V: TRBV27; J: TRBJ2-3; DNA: TGTGCCAGCAGTGGGGGGTGGGCGGTTAAAGATACGCAGTATTTT; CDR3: CASSGGWAVKDTQYF
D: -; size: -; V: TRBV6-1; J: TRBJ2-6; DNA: TGTGCCAGCACAAGCGTCTCTGGGGCCAACGTCCTGACTTTC; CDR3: CASTSVSGANVLTF
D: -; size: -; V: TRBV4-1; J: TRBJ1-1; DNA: TGCGCCAGCAGCCACGACACTGAAGCTTTCTTT; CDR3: CASSHDTEAFF
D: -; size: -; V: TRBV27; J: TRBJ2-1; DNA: TGTGCCAGCAGTATCAGACTCGCCGGCAATGAGCAGTTCTTC; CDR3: CASSIRLAGNEQFF
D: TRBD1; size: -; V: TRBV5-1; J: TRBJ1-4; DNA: TGCGCCAGCAGCCCGACAGGGGGAAGGGCTAATGAAAAACTGTTTTTT; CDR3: CASSPTGGRANEKLFF
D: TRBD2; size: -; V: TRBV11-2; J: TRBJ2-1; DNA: TGTGCCAGCAGCTGGACTAGCGGGTCCTACAATGAGCAGTTCTTC; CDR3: CASSWTSGSYNEQFF
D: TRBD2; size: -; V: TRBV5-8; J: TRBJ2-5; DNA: TGTGCCAGCAGCTTGAGCGGGAGTTTAGAGACCCAGTACTTC; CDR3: CASSLSGSLETQYF
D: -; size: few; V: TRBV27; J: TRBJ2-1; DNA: TGTGCCAGCAGCGGCATAGCGGTCCCGAACTCCTACAATGAGCAGTTCTTC; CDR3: CASSGIAVPNSYNEQFF
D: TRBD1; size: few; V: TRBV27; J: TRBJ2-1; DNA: TGTGCCAGCCCGGCGGACAGGAACTATCGGGATGAGCAGTTCTTC; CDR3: CASPADRNYRDEQFF
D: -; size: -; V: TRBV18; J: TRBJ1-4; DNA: TGTGCCAGCTCACCCCGCGCCGCAACTAATGAAAAACTGTTTTTT; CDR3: CASSPRAATNEKLFF
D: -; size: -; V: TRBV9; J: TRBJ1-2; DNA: TGTGCCAGCAGCCCGAGGTCTAGCAGCTATGGCTACACCTTC; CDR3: CASSPRSSSYGYTF
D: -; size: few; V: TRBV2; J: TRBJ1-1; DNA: TGTGCCAGCAGCCCAGTGGTGGGCACGGAACACACTGAAGCTTTCTTT; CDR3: CASSPVVGTEHTEAFF
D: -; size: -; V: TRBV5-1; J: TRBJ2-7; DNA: TGCGCCAGCAGCTTGGACGGGGGAGGCCCCTACGAGCAGTACTTC; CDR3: CASSLDGGGPYEQYF
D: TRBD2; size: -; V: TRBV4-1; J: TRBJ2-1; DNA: TGCGCCAGCAGCAGGGGACTAGCGGGAGGACGGAATGAGCAGTTCTTC; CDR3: CASSRGLAGGRNEQFF
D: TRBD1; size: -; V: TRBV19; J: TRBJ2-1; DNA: TGTGCCAGTAGTCGGAGGGGACAGGGTTTGGATGAGCAGTTCTTC; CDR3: CASSRRGQGLDEQFF
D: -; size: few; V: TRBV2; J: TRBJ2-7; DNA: TGTGCTAGCAAGCAGAAGGCGGCATACGAGCAGTACTTC; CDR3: CASKQKAAYEQYF
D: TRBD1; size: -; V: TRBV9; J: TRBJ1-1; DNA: TGTGCCAGCAGCGTAGTGACAGGGAGCACTGAAGCTTTCTTT; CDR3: CASSVVTGSTEAFF
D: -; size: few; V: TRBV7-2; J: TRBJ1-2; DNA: TGTGCCAGCAGCCCGACAGGAGGCGCCTATGGCTACACCTTC; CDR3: CASSPTGGAYGYTF
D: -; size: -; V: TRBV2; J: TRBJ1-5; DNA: TGTGCCACCGGACAAACGGATTTCAATCAGCCCCAGCATTTT; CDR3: CATGQTDFNQPQHF
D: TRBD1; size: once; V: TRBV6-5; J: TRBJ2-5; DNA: TGTGCCAGCAGTTACGGGCCGGACAGGGGCGAGACCCAGTACTTC; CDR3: CASSYGPDRGETQYF
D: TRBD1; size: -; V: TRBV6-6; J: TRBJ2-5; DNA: TGTGCCAGCAGGCTTCAGGGGGCGCCCGCAGCAGAGACCCAGTACTTC; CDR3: CASRLQGAPAAETQYF
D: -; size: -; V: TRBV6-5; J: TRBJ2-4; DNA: TGTGCCAGCAGTTACGGAGGGAGAAAGGACATTCAGTACTTC; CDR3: CASSYGGRKDIQYF
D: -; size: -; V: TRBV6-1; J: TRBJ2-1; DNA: TGTGCCAGCACCGCAAGCGGGCGGTCCTACAATGAGCAGTTCTTC; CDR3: CASTASGRSYNEQFF
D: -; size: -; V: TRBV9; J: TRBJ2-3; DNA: TGTGCCAGCAGCCTCCCGGGGACAGATACGCAGTATTTT; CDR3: CASSLPGTDTQYF
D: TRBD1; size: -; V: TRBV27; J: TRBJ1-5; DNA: TGTGCCAGCAGTTTCTGGGGACAGTCTGGCCAGCCCCAGCATTTT; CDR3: CASSFWGQSGQPQHF
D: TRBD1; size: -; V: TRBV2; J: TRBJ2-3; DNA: TGTGCCAGCAACGAAGCCGGGACAGGGAATGGGGATACGCAGTATTTT; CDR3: CASNEAGTGNGDTQYF
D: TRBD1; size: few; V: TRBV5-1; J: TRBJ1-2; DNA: TGCGCCAGCAGCTTGGCAAACACAGGGGGCTATGGCTACACCTTC; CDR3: CASSLANTGGYGYTF
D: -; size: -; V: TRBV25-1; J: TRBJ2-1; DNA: TGTGCCAGCAGTAGGGCGGAGGGGGGGAACCATGAGCAGTTCTTC; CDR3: CASSRAEGGNHEQFF
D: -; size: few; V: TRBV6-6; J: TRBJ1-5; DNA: TGTGCCAGCAGTTACCGGAACGGAGGATCCCAGCATTTT; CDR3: CASSYRNGGSQHF
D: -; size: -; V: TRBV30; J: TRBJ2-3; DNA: TGTGCCTGGAGTGTACCGACAGGAAGAGCTACAGATACGCAGTATTTT; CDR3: CAWSVPTGRATDTQYF
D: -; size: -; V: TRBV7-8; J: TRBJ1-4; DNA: TGTGCCAGCAGCTTAAGTCAGTTTAATGAAAAACTGTTTTTT; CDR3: CASSLSQFNEKLFF
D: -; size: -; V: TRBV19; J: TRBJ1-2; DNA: TGTGCCAGTAGTATAGTGCAGATTTCCTTCGATGGCTACACCTTC; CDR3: CASSIVQISFDGYTF
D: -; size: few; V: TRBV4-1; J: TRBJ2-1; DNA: TGCGCCAGCAGCCAAGCTGGCGGGATTGGTTACAATGAGCAGTTCTTC; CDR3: CASSQAGGIGYNEQFF
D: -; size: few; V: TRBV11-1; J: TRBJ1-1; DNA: TGTGCCAGCAGGCGGGGGAGCACTGAAGCTTTCTTT; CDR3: CASRRGSTEAFF
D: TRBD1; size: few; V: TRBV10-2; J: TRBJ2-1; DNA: TGCGCCAGCAATGGACAGGACTACAATGAGCAGTTCTTC; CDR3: CASNGQDYNEQFF
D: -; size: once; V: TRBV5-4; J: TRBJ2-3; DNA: TGTGCCAGCAGCTTGATCAGGGGTGGCAACACAGATACGCAGTATTTT; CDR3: CASSLIRGGNTDTQYF
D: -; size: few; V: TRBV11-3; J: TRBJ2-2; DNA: TGTGCCAGCAGCTTATTCAGGGACACCGGGGAGCTGTTTTTT; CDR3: CASSLFRDTGELFF
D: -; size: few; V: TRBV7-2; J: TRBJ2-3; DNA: TGTGCCAGCAGCTTAGTATTCGCGGGCGGCACAGATACGCAGTATTTT; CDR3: CASSLVFAGGTDTQYF
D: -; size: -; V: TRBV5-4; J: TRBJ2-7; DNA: TGTGCCAGCAGCTCAATAAGTTCAGGGGCCTACGAGCAGTACTTC; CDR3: CASSSISSGAYEQYF
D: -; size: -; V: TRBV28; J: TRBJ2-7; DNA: TGTGCCAGCAGTTTATATGGGAGGACCTACGAGCAGTACTTC; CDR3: CASSLYGRTYEQYF
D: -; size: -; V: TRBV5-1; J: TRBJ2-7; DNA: TGCGCCAGCAGCGTGAGACAGTCCTACGAGCAGTACTTC; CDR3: CASSVRQSYEQYF